This is a list of T cell receptor beta chains from one sample in a study of cytotoxic CD8 clonotypes in ibrutinib-treated CLL. Generated by immunoSEQ multiplex PCR, the TCRdb table keeps only in-frame clones and is missing some. The profile shows some 200,000 clones, around 70% of them singletons. The specimen was PBMCs, collected after 24 months of ibrutinib treatment. Receptors originate from a human donor with chronic lymphocytic leukemia. Both conserved end residues are trimmed from each CDR3. D genes are given only for firm matches. Size is omitted from some rows. Given values are once, few, many or a class for expanded clones.

>13|TRBV7-2|NA|TRBJ2-7|NA
ASSLARDGPYEQY
>14|TRBV7-2|NA|TRBJ2-7|NA
ASSNLPGRFSYEQY
>13|TRBV4-2|NA|TRBJ1-5|NA
ASSQDFGVNQPQH
>13|TRBV4-3|NA|TRBJ1-2|NA
ASSQDLTGPRGYT
>13|TRBV7-2|TRBD1|TRBJ2-6|NA
ASSDRGYGANVLT
>12|TRBV6-1|NA|TRBJ1-2|NA
ASRMRAEYYGYT
>15|TRBV28|NA|TRBJ2-7|few
ASSLPHHPYRGDRRD
>14|TRBV11-2|TRBD2|TRBJ2-3|NA
ASSYGLAESTDTQY
>9|TRBV29-1|NA|TRBJ2-7|NA
SVIQGLEQY
>13|TRBV7-9|NA|TRBJ1-2|few
ASSLLTADLYGYT
>12|TRBV9|NA|TRBJ2-5|once
ASSVTTGWETQY
>12|TRBV18|TRBD2|TRBJ2-1|NA
ASSPGLATNEQF
>13|TRBV15|NA|TRBJ2-2|NA
ATSRDRHPAGELF
>13|TRBV7-6|TRBD2|TRBJ2-1|NA
ASSRSGRPNNEQF
>13|TRBV29-1|TRBD2|TRBJ2-1|NA
SVEDQAGTYNEQF
>14|TRBV10-3|NA|TRBJ2-1|NA
AISGRLAESYNEQF
>12|TRBV9|TRBD1|TRBJ2-2|NA
ASRSGGDTGELF
>14|TRBV25-1|NA|TRBJ2-3|NA
ASSESGGIRTDTQY
>13|TRBV18|TRBD1|TRBJ2-7|NA
ASSPPGTGTYEQY
>13|TRBV5-4|NA|TRBJ2-7|NA
ASSFRGLERYEQY
>13|TRBV9|NA|TRBJ2-3|NA
ASSIIAASTDTQY
>15|TRBV27|NA|TRBJ2-1|few
ASSFYFLGESYNEQF
>12|TRBV7-2|NA|TRBJ1-3|NA
ASSPQYSGNTIY
>13|TRBV7-3|NA|TRBJ2-1|NA
ASSLLAYSYNEQF
>10|TRBV10-3|NA|TRBJ2-1|few
AIRTDYNEQF
>11|TRBV4-2|NA|TRBJ2-7|NA
ASSQVPGPEQY
>14|TRBV27|TRBD2|TRBJ2-7|few
ASSKSWTSGSLEQY
>11|TRBV30|TRBD2|TRBJ2-7|NA
AAGVGVSYEQY
>15|TRBV7-9|TRBD2|TRBJ2-7|NA
ASSLGEASGRHYEQY
>15|TRBV5-1|TRBD1|TRBJ2-7|NA
ASSLDEGGQVPYEQY
>15|TRBV28|NA|TRBJ2-5|NA
ASSPLRLLTYQETQY
>13|TRBV11-2|NA|TRBJ1-1|NA
ASSADSAGGTEAF
>14|TRBV4-3|NA|TRBJ1-2|NA
ASSQFRRLQNYGYT
>12|TRBV5-6|TRBD1|TRBJ1-2|NA
ASAGTETNYGYT